This TCR beta chain emerged from a study of PD-L1 blockade in urothelial cancer. The overall study: Atezolizumab, begun by patients around 2014, was given at 1,200 mg intravenously every 3 weeks. Counts from blood samples showed a median of roughly 150,000 T cells. Blood analysis was done at 3 weeks (second dose) and 6 weeks after treatment began.

The time point here: peripheral blood 6 weeks after treatment start. Only in-frame clones appear in the TCRdb table, and some are missing; sequencing was by immunoSEQ multiplex PCR. Among 100,000 to 150,000 clones, around 88% were seen once, and the ten largest hold 2.4%. The CDR3 is made up of 15 amino acids. Trimming took off 0 bases at V and 6 bases at J, with 9 bases between the two ends. Germline CDR1 and CDR2: PRHDT and FYEKMQ (reference sequence). This chain links TRBV13 with TRBJ1-6; D is possibly TRBD1 (6 bases). Specimen: PBMCs, collected around atezolizumab (anti-PD-L1) treatment. This clonotype was sampled from a man aged 45 to 65 with urothelial cancer. The CDR3 spells CASSLGQGSNSPLHF. The CDR3 nucleotides read TGTGCCAGCAGCTTAGGCCAGGGGTCTAATTCACCCCTCCACTTT.